This passage covers 22 T cell receptor beta chains from one sample sequenced in a study of cytomegalovirus exposure and HLA in healthy donors. Primers for the PCR totalled 60 Vbeta and 13 Jbeta. TCRdb's table, derived via immunoSEQ multiplex PCR, lists solely in-frame clones and lacks some. Here the sample spans 110,000 or so clones, roughly four fifths being singletons. Source material: PBMCs. The receptors were gathered from a man aged 50-60 years in good health and CMV-seropositive.

The chain recombines TRBV18 with TRBJ1-5; TRBD1 matches at 8 bases. This CDR3 has 19 amino acids. Germline values: CDR1 KGHSH, CDR2 LQKENI. V lost 2 bases and J lost 1; bases outside the gene matches: 13. In nucleotides, the CDR3 is TGTGCCAGCTCACCATTCGGACAGGGCAATACCAACAGCAATCAGCCCCAGCATTTT. Residues: CASSPFGQGNTNSNQPQHF.

The chain has TRBV28 and TRBJ2-7; maybe TRBD2 (6 bases). Germline CDR1 MDHEN, CDR2 SYDVKM. The CDR3 contains 15 residues. The V gene lost 4 bases and the J gene lost 2 bases, with 15 bases spanning the gap. DNA of the CDR3: TGTGCCAGCAGTTCAACGGGAGTTCGGGCCTACGAGCAGTACTTC. Translating gives CASSSTGVRAYEQYF.

V is TRBV13 and J is TRBJ2-7, with 8 positions matching TRBD2. CDR3 size: 16 residues. From germline, CDR1 is PRHDT and CDR2 FYEKMQ (reference sequence). The V gene end was trimmed by 5 bases and the J gene end by 6 bases; junction bases not matched to a gene: 15. CDR3 protein: CASSRFPGLETLEQYF. The CDR3 bases are TGTGCCAGCAGCCGATTCCCGGGACTAGAGACTCTCGAGCAGTACTTC.

The chain links TRBV9 to TRBJ2-1; 7 bases agree with TRBD2. After removal of 3 bases from V and 8 bases from J, the junction contained 17 bases not matched to a gene. Germline loops: CDR1 SGDLS, CDR2 YYNGEE. The CDR3 length is 17 residues. CDR3 sequence reads: CASSARGTGTKPYEQFF. The CDR3 coding sequence is TGTGCCAGCAGCGCCCGGGGGACCGGGACTAAACCGTATGAGCAGTTCTTC.

V usage is TRBV7-9 and J usage is TRBJ2-5; 12 bases are a match to TRBD1. This CDR3 comprises 16 residues. After removal of 5 bases from V and 7 bases from J, the junction contained 11 bases not matched to a gene. The germline V gene encodes CDR1 SEHNR and CDR2 FQNEAQ (reference sequence). CDR3 sequence reads: CASSPPGQGALGTQYF. CDR3 bases: TGTGCCAGCAGCCCGCCGGGACAGGGGGCTTTGGGGACCCAGTACTTC.

This clone was detected only a few times. The chain has TRBV6-6 and TRBJ2-5; possible D gene TRBD2, 6 bases. Germline CDR1 is MNHNY and CDR2 is SVGAGI (reference sequence). The V end lost 5 bases, the J end lost 1 base, and 8 bases lay between the germline ends. CDR3 size: 13 residues. CDR3 protein: CASSPGGQETQYF. CDR3 coding DNA: TGTGCCAGCAGTCCCGGGGGCCAAGAGACCCAGTACTTC.

J is TRBJ2-2 and V is TRBV28; 8 positions agree with TRBD1. With V trimmed by 5 bases and J by 4 bases, 12 bases remained unmatched. The CDR3 consists of 17 residues. Germline CDR1 and CDR2: MDHEN and SYDVKM. Here the CDR3 DNA reads TGTGCCAGCAGTCCGAACATTCGGACAGGGAGCACCGGGGAGCTGTTTTTT. The encoded protein is CASSPNIRTGSTGELFF.

The chain links TRBV6-8 to TRBJ2-7; possibly TRBD1 for D (6 bases). The CDR3 is made up of 13 amino acids. V was cut by 6 bases and J by 1 base, with 10 bases left in between. Germline CDR1 reads MNHGY; CDR2 reads SAAAGT. This CDR3 reads CASSPGVSYEQYF. DNA for the CDR3: TGTGCCAGCAGCCCAGGGGTATCCTACGAGCAGTACTTC.

This clone was observed a handful of times. The chain carries TRBV10-1 and TRBJ2-7; TRBD1 might be the D (5 bases). Germline V gene sequence: CDR1 WNHNN, CDR2 SYGVQD (reference sequence). The ends were cut back, 5 bases at V and 6 bases at J, with 11 bases in the middle. CDR3 length: 12 amino acids. CDR3: CASSTRVGEQYF. In nucleotides, the CDR3 is TGCGCCAGCAGTACCAGGGTGGGCGAGCAGTACTTC.

The chain uses TRBV5-1 and TRBJ1-2; D is perhaps TRBD1 (6 bases). Germline assignment: CDR1 SGHRS and CDR2 YFSETQ. The CDR3 covers 16 residues. V was clipped by 0 bases and J by 3 bases, with 15 bases between them. As DNA, the CDR3 is TGCGCCAGCAGCTTGGATGGGACACTGAGGGACTATGGCTACACCTTC. Translated, it gives CASSLDGTLRDYGYTF.

The chain couples TRBV10-3 to TRBJ2-7, with 11 bases fitting TRBD1. The junction had 5 bases not matched to a gene; V was cut back by 8 bases and J by 2 bases. The CDR3 extends over 14 amino acids. Looked up from germline, CDR1 is ENHRY and CDR2 is SYGVKD. The CDR3 coding sequence is TGTGCCATCCGGGACAGGGGGAGTACCTACGAGCAGTACTTC. It yields the protein CAIRDRGSTYEQYF.

V and J are TRBV5-1 and TRBJ2-5, with 9 bases that match TRBD1. The CDR3 is 14 residues long. The V segment lost 4 bases and the J segment 4 bases; nucleotides outside the gene matches: 5. Germline V lookup: CDR1 SGHRS, CDR2 YFSETQ. CDR3 region: CASSLGTGPETQYF. The CDR3 DNA follows: TGCGCCAGCAGCCTGGGGACAGGGCCAGAGACCCAGTACTTC.

The gene calls are TRBV12-5 and TRBJ2-7, with D possibly matching TRBD1 (5 bases). From germline, CDR1 is LGHNT and CDR2 FRNRAP. V gave up 1 base and J gave up 6 bases, with 10 bases separating them. This CDR3 contains 13 residues. The CDR3 DNA reads as TGTGCTAGTGGTTTGGACCGACAGACCGAGCAGTACTTC. Translation gives CASGLDRQTEQYF.

V gene TRBV27 combines with J gene TRBJ1-6; 11 bases match TRBD1. V shed 6 bases and J 5 bases; nucleotides not matched to a gene: 3. The CDR3 runs to 15 residues. The V gene's germline CDR1 is MNHEY and CDR2 SMNVEV (reference sequence). The CDR3 DNA is TGTGCCAGCAGCTGGGACAGGGGGAATAATTCACCCCTCCACTTT. It yields the protein CASSWDRGNNSPLHF.

This clone was seen a few times. A much bigger clone sits one base away, suggesting this may be a read error. J is TRBJ2-1 and V is TRBV5-4, with 7 nucleotides matching TRBD1. Losses at the gene ends were 4 bases for V and 6 bases for J; bases not matched to a gene: 7. The germline CDR1 and CDR2 sequences are SGHNT and YYREEE (reference sequence). The CDR3 totals 14 residues. In nucleotides, the CDR3 is TGTGCCAGCAGCCAACTTACAGGGGTCAATGAGCAGTTCTTC. As protein: CASSQLTGVNEQFF.

This clone was seen more than once but under ten times. The rearrangement links TRBV19 to TRBJ1-1; no definite D call. V gave up 7 bases and J gave up 11 bases, with 14 bases separating them. Germline V gene data show CDR1 as LNHDA and CDR2 as SQIVND (reference sequence). CDR3 length equals 11 residues. This CDR3 is CASMIYSGAFF. The CDR3 DNA reads as TGTGCCAGTATGATTTACTCCGGGGCTTTCTTT.

The V call is TRBV9, the J call TRBJ2-1; 8 bases match TRBD1. Germline values: CDR1 SGDLS, CDR2 YYNGEE. The CDR3 loop spans 17 amino acids. V was pared by 4 bases and J by 0 bases, with 9 bases of the junction left unmatched. The CDR3 loop is CASSPRATGGSYNEQFF. CDR3 in DNA: TGTGCCAGCAGCCCACGGGCCACAGGGGGCTCCTACAATGAGCAGTTCTTC.

A few counts support this clone. The rearrangement links TRBV19 to TRBJ2-7; 9 bases are shared with TRBD1. The CDR3 spans 22 residues. Germline CDR1 is LNHDA and CDR2 is SQIVND (reference sequence). Trimming at V came to 5 bases and at J to 4 bases, leaving 30 bases not matched to a gene. CDR3 loop: CASSPRVTYGDRDLLGDYEQYF. CDR3 sequence (DNA): TGTGCCAGTAGTCCCCGGGTCACGTATGGGGACAGGGATTTGTTGGGGGATTACGAGCAGTACTTC.

The chain recombines TRBV6-6 with TRBJ2-5; D remains unclear. Trimming removed 2 bases from V and 2 bases from J, with 6 bases in between. Germline-derived CDR1 and CDR2 are MNHNY and SVGAGI (reference sequence). The CDR3 is 13 residues long. This CDR3 reads CASSYRTQETQYF. As DNA, the CDR3 is TGTGCCAGCAGTTACAGAACACAAGAGACCCAGTACTTC.

The chain combines TRBV4-1 with TRBJ2-4; 8 bases map to TRBD2. Germline CDR1 reads MGHRA; CDR2 reads YSYEKL. The junction had 10 bases not matched to a gene; V was cut back by 1 base and J by 11 bases. The CDR3 is made up of 15 amino acids. The CDR3 nucleotides are TGCGCCAGCAGCCAAGGGACTAGCACCTCGGGGCTTCAGTACTTC. This sequence encodes CASSQGTSTSGLQYF.

This chain uses TRBV5-1 with TRBJ2-7, with 8 positions matching TRBD2. This CDR3 has 14 residues. Per the germline V gene, CDR1 is SGHRS and CDR2 is YFSETQ. J lost 7 bases, V lost 2 bases, and 8 bases had no gene match. The CDR3 region is CASSFGGEPWEQYF. CDR3 DNA: TGCGCCAGCAGCTTCGGGGGGGAGCCCTGGGAGCAGTACTTC.

V usage is TRBV5-4 and J usage is TRBJ2-7; D might be TRBD2 (5 bases). CDR1 is SGHNT and CDR2 is YYREEE in the germline V gene (reference sequence). There are 13 residues in the CDR3. V lost 2 bases, J lost 3 bases, and 9 bases lay in between. The CDR3 bases are TGTGCCAGCAGCTTAGGAGGAAACTACGAGCAGTACTTC. Protein sequence: CASSLGGNYEQYF.